The 26 T cell receptor beta chains given below trace back to one sample, sequenced in a study of T-cell reconstitution after alpha-beta-depleted transplantation in children. Unique molecular identifiers were used to barcode this TCRbeta library. TCRdb ran MiXCR on the PCR reads and lists one entry per CDR3 protein. The sample shows over 550,000 distinct CDR3 sequences, under 12% of them seen only once. The input for sequencing was PBMCs from the stem cell graft donor, taken from the stem cell graft. These receptor sequences come from a human donor who donated a stem cell graft to a child with acute myeloid leukemia.

This clonotype was seen repeatedly, ten times or more. The chain is built from TRBV5-4 and TRBJ2-2; D is ambiguous. Germline CDR1 is SGHNT and CDR2 is YYREEE (reference sequence). Trimming removed 7 bases at V and 0 bases at J, with 7 bases between. This CDR3 region has 13 residues. CDR3 sequence (DNA): TGTGCCAGCCGCCGGACGAACACCGGGGAGCTGTTTTTT. Encoded protein: CASRRTNTGELFF.

This clonotype was counted a few times. This chain connects TRBV12-3 or TRBV12-4 to TRBJ2-7; no definite D call. This CDR3 is 13 amino acids long. V lost 1 base and J lost 6, with 10 bases in between. The CDR3 DNA follows: TGTGCCAGCAGTTTAGTTCTACCCCCCGAGCAGTACTTC. This sequence encodes CASSLVLPPEQYF.

This clonotype was recorded a few times. The V gene is TRBV5-1, the J gene TRBJ2-2, with D possibly called TRBD1 or TRBD2 (6 bases each). V dropped 4 bases and J dropped 5 bases, with 15 bases sitting between them. Per the germline V gene, CDR1 is SGHRS and CDR2 is YFSETQ. The CDR3 covers 15 residues. CDR3 protein: CASSQEGGQTGELFF. In DNA, the CDR3 is TGCGCCAGCAGCCAGGAGGGGGGCCAGACCGGGGAGCTGTTTTTT.

V usage is TRBV4-1 and J usage is TRBJ2-3; 11 bases align to TRBD2. CDR3 length: 20 amino acids. The germline CDR1 and CDR2 sequences are MGHRA and YSYEKL. J lost 4 bases, V lost 1 base, and 16 bases had no gene match. The CDR3 sequence is CASSQGYRLAGGQTPDTQYF. CDR3 DNA sequence: TGCGCCAGCAGCCAAGGGTATAGGCTAGCGGGAGGCCAGACTCCAGATACGCAGTATTTT.

This clonotype showed up just a few times. The CDR3 DNA is TGTGCCAGCAGCCCGACCTATACGCAGTATTTT. It translates to CASSPTYTQYF. This sequence joins TRBV7-2 and TRBJ2-3; D is unclear. V was trimmed by 5 bases and J by 7 bases, leaving 7 bases between them. This CDR3 has 11 amino acids. Germline V gene lookup returns CDR1 SGHTA and CDR2 FQGNSA.

This clonotype was observed a few times. This chain uses TRBV5-1 with TRBJ2-1; maybe TRBD2 (6 bases). This CDR3 comprises 14 residues. The germline gives CDR1 SGHRS, CDR2 YFSETQ. Between the trimmed V and J ends, which lost 6 bases and 5 bases, there was a span of 15 bases. This chain's CDR3 is CASKREAHDNEQFF. Here the CDR3 DNA reads TGCGCCAGCAAGAGGGAGGCCCACGACAATGAGCAGTTCTTC.

V and J are TRBV30 and TRBJ1-1; D is uncertain. CDR1 and CDR2 from the germline V gene are GTSNPN and SVGIG (reference sequence). V lost 5 bases and J lost 6, with 19 bases in between. The CDR3 loop spans 14 amino acids. The CDR3 region has the DNA TGTGCCTGGCTCTCTAGTCGGGTTGGGGCTGAAGCTTTCTTT. Translated, it gives CAWLSSRVGAEAFF.

The chain combines TRBV7-3 with TRBJ2-2, with 14 bases matching TRBD2. The length of the CDR3 is 19 residues. J lost 7 bases, V lost 0 bases, and 10 bases had no gene match. Germline V CDR1 and CDR2: SGHTA, FQGTGA. Written as DNA, the CDR3 is TGTGCCAGCAGCTTAACCCGGACTAGCGGGAGGATAAGTAACGGGGAGCTGTTTTTT. As protein: CASSLTRTSGRISNGELFF.

Ten or more counts support this clonotype. The J gene is TRBJ2-3, the V gene TRBV29-1; tentative D call: TRBD2 (5 bases). CDR3 length: 12 amino acids. Germline lookup yields CDR1 SQVTM and CDR2 ANQGSEA. V lost 6 bases and J 6 bases, leaving 13 bases between the germline ends. The CDR3 loop is CSVPAGQDTQYF. The CDR3 DNA reads TGCAGCGTCCCTGCGGGTCAGGATACGCAGTATTTT.

This clonotype was detected a few times. This chain joins TRBV3-1 and TRBJ2-7; D might be TRBD1 (6 bases). The CDR3 has 16 amino acids. Germline loops: CDR1 LGHDT, CDR2 YNNKEL (reference sequence). V was cut by 2 bases and J by 7 bases, with 21 bases left in between. The DNA for the CDR3 is TGTGCCAGCAGCCAACCTCCGGGACAAACAAGTGGTGAGCAGTACTTC. This gives the protein CASSQPPGQTSGEQYF.

This clonotype was observed at least ten times. The chain has TRBV4-3 and TRBJ2-3; D gene uncertain. Germline lookup yields CDR1 LGHNA and CDR2 YSLEER. The CDR3 spans 13 residues. V gave up 4 bases and J gave up 4 bases, with 9 bases separating them. CDR3 region: CASSLDRADTQYF. CDR3 coding DNA: TGCGCCAGCAGCCTAGATCGGGCAGATACGCAGTATTTT.

This clonotype was seen at least ten times. The J gene is TRBJ2-1, the V gene TRBV14; 13 bases align to TRBD2. There are 15 residues in the CDR3. Germline V gene sequence: CDR1 SGHDN, CDR2 FVKESK. V gave up 10 bases and J gave up 6 bases; unmatched junction bases: 9. CDR3 coding DNA: TGTGCCACCAACGGGGGACTAGCGGGATTCAATGAGCAGTTCTTC. This encodes CATNGGLAGFNEQFF.

This chain uses TRBV7-6 with TRBJ2-1, with D tentatively TRBD2 (6 bases). The V end lost 3 bases, the J end lost 9 bases, and 15 bases lay between the germline ends. The CDR3 runs 14 residues. Germline CDR1 SGHVS, CDR2 FNYEAQ. The CDR3 DNA is TGTGCCAGCAGCTTCATAATGCGGGGCGGTGAGCAGTTCTTC. The encoded protein is CASSFIMRGGEQFF.

V is TRBV20-1 and J is TRBJ2-1; 12 bases agree with TRBD2. Unmatched junction bases numbered 12, after V lost 3 bases and J lost 3 bases. CDR3 length: 18 amino acids. Germline CDR1 is DFQATT and CDR2 is SNEGSKA (reference sequence). The CDR3 DNA reads TGCAGTGCTAGGGGACTAGCGGGTACTCACCCTATCTACAATGAGCAGTTCTTC. Translated, it gives CSARGLAGTHPIYNEQFF.

This clonotype has a count of ten or more. V usage is TRBV6-5 and J usage is TRBJ2-7; 8 nucleotides align to TRBD1. Germline V gene lookup returns CDR1 MNHEY and CDR2 SVGAGI. V dropped 6 bases and J dropped 2; count of bases not matched to a gene: 3. This CDR3 comprises 13 residues. CDR3 region: CASRWGQAYEQYF. Here the CDR3 DNA reads TGTGCCAGCAGATGGGGACAGGCCTACGAGCAGTACTTC.

The DNA of the CDR3 is TGCGCCAGCAGCCAAGATAACGGTCTGTACAATGAGCAGTTCTTC. Its translation is CASSQDNGLYNEQFF. The V gene is TRBV4-3, the J gene TRBJ2-1; D is ambiguous. Trimming removed 0 bases at V and 4 bases at J, with 10 bases between. Germline loops: CDR1 LGHNA, CDR2 YSLEER. CDR3 length: 15 amino acids.

V is TRBV27 and J is TRBJ2-4, with 8 bases that match TRBD1. The germline V gene encodes CDR1 MNHEY and CDR2 SMNVEV (reference sequence). CDR3 length equals 16 residues. V was pared by 4 bases and J by 10 bases, with 15 bases of the junction left unmatched. CDR3 in DNA: TGTGCCAGCAGTTCCAAGGTCCTGACAGGGGTCTGGATTCAGTACTTC. It specifies CASSSKVLTGVWIQYF.

The chain couples TRBV7-8 to TRBJ2-2; 16 positions agree with TRBD2. Trimming cost V 4 bases and J 8 bases; bases outside gene matches: 4. Germline-derived CDR1 and CDR2 are SGHVS and FQNEAQ. This CDR3 contains 16 residues. The CDR3 sequence: CASSWGLAGGPGELFF. In DNA, the CDR3 is TGTGCCAGCAGCTGGGGACTAGCGGGAGGGCCGGGGGAGCTGTTTTTT. Full variable domain (remainder filled in from reference TRBV7-8 and TRBJ2-2): GAGVSQSPRYKVAKRGQDVALRCDPISGHVSLFWYQQALGQGPEFLTYFQNEAQLDKSGLPSDRFFAERPEGSVSTLKIQRTQQEDSAVYLCASSWGLAGGPGELFFGEGSRLTVL.

The sample holds a few counts of this clonotype. The V call is TRBV5-1, the J call TRBJ2-7, with D unclear. V lost 3 bases, J lost 0 bases, and 10 bases lay in between. The germline V gene encodes CDR1 SGHRS and CDR2 YFSETQ. CDR3 length: 14 amino acids. The CDR3, as DNA: TGCGCCAGCAGCTCGGTTAGTGGCTCCTACGAGCAGTACTTC. It translates to CASSSVSGSYEQYF.

This clonotype was detected ten times or more. The chain uses TRBV7-9 and TRBJ2-5, with a possible D match to TRBD1 (5 bases). Germline CDR1 and CDR2: SEHNR and FQNEAQ (reference sequence). The CDR3 extends over 14 amino acids. V was pared by 3 bases and J by 2 bases, with 10 bases between. CDR3 sequence: CASSLDMQQETQYF. CDR3 DNA sequence: TGTGCCAGCAGCTTGGACATGCAGCAAGAGACCCAGTACTTC. The variable domain in full, with the rest retrieved from reference TRBV7-9 and TRBJ2-5, is DTGVSQNPRHKITKRGQNVTFRCDPISEHNRLYWYRQTLGQGPEFLTYFQNEAQLEKSRLLSDRFSAERPKGSFSTLEIQRTEQGDSAMYLCASSLDMQQETQYFGPGTRLLVL.

CDR3 in amino acids: CASSQERGLAETDTQYF. CDR3 nucleotides: TGTGCCAGCAGCCAAGAGAGGGGACTAGCGGAAACAGATACGCAGTATTTT. The chain is built from TRBV14 and TRBJ2-3; TRBD2 aligns across 11 bases. V shed 0 bases, J shed 3 bases, and the junction held 5 bases outside the gene matches. The CDR3 has 17 residues. Germline V gene data show CDR1 as SGHDN and CDR2 as FVKESK.

The J gene is TRBJ2-7, the V gene TRBV30; D gene ambiguous. The V gene lost 0 bases and the J gene lost 6 bases, with 9 bases spanning the gap. This CDR3 region has 12 residues. Germline V lookup: CDR1 GTSNPN, CDR2 SVGIG (reference sequence). The CDR3 coding sequence is TGTGCCTGGAGTGTTGGAGAATTCGAGCAGTACTTC. It encodes CAWSVGEFEQYF.

This clonotype showed up just a few times. This sequence joins TRBV9 and TRBJ1-2, with D unclear. CDR1 SGDLS and CDR2 YYNGEE come from the germline V gene. Between the trimmed V and J ends, which lost 4 bases and 8 bases, there was a span of 15 bases. The CDR3 consists of 13 residues. CDR3 loop: CASSPGPTFGYTF. The CDR3 DNA is TGTGCCAGCAGCCCTGGGCCAACCTTCGGCTACACCTTC.

The chain couples TRBV2 to TRBJ1-6; D gene uncertain. CDR3 length equals 14 residues. Germline loops: CDR1 SNHLY, CDR2 FYNNEI. Trimming removed 0 bases from V and 7 bases from J, with 7 bases in between. CDR3 protein: CASSEAPGNSPLHF. The CDR3, as DNA: TGTGCCAGCAGTGAAGCTCCGGGAAATTCACCCCTCCACTTT.

The rearrangement joins TRBV20-1 to TRBJ2-5; no clear D. This CDR3 has 13 amino acids. CDR1 and CDR2 from the germline V gene are DFQATT and SNEGSKA (reference sequence). With 1 base removed from V and 1 base from J, the gap between germline ends came to 7 bases. The CDR3 region has the DNA TGCAGTGCTAGAGGGGCTAGCCAAGAGACCCAGTACTTC. Translated: CSARGASQETQYF.

This clonotype has a handful of counts. The chain uses TRBV25-1 and TRBJ1-1; 8 positions agree with TRBD1. Germline CDR1 MGHDK, CDR2 SYGVNS. The junction had 8 bases not matched to a gene; V was cut back by 6 bases and J by 5 bases. The CDR3 runs to 14 residues. CDR3 sequence: CASSNRGWGTEAFF. The CDR3, as DNA: TGTGCCAGCAGCAACAGGGGGTGGGGGACTGAAGCTTTCTTT.